The following is a T cell receptor (beta chain) sequence with its context. The CDR3 is 14 amino acids. Germline values: CDR1 MNHEY, CDR2 SVGAGI. The ends were cut back, 7 bases at V and 0 bases at J, with 10 bases in the middle. This sample stems from a study of control samples from healthy donors and cancer patients. The protocol was immunoSEQ multiplex PCR, while the TCRdb copy is restricted to in-frame clones and leaves out a portion. The sample has approximately 100,000 clones, roughly 92% seen once. The rearrangement links TRBV6-5 to TRBJ1-5; D perhaps matches TRBD1 (6 bases). Material: blood. The origin of this receptor is a human donor in good health. The donor label of this sample is uncertain. The CDR3 here is CASMTGHSNQPQHF. In nucleotides, the CDR3 is TGTGCCAGCATGACAGGACATAGCAATCAGCCCCAGCATTTT.